This TCR beta chain was sequenced for a study of Graves' ophthalmopathy and Graves' hyperthyroidism. This clonotype came up many times. What it binds is unknown. Study-wide points: Ophthalmopathy progression predictions by the model showed about 79% specificity and approximately 69% sensitivity.

No progression to ophthalmopathy over 18 months defined stable hyperthyroidism. Someone took the PBMCs out of more than 8.5 ml of fresh peripheral blood. The CDR3 is 14 residues long. With 5 bases removed from V and 2 bases from J, the gap between germline ends came to 16 bases. Germline CDR1 reads DFQATT; CDR2 reads SNEGSKA (reference sequence). As the template, RNA transcripts were used to amplify TCR beta CDR3 regions. Second-round multiplex PCR came after a first-round RT-PCR that employed HTBI primers. TCRdb reanalysed the multiplex PCR reads using MiXCR and keeps one entry per CDR3 protein. The table shows 400,000 to 450,000 distinct CDR3 sequences, with roughly 21% occurring only once.

Specimen: peripheral blood. This chain connects TRBV20-1 to TRBJ2-7; D may be TRBD1 (6 bases). This sequence was found in a woman under 30 with stable Graves' hyperthyroidism. The CDR3: CSARGQTDPYEQYF. The CDR3 DNA follows: TGCAGTGCTCGAGGACAGACAGACCCCTACGAGCAGTACTTC.